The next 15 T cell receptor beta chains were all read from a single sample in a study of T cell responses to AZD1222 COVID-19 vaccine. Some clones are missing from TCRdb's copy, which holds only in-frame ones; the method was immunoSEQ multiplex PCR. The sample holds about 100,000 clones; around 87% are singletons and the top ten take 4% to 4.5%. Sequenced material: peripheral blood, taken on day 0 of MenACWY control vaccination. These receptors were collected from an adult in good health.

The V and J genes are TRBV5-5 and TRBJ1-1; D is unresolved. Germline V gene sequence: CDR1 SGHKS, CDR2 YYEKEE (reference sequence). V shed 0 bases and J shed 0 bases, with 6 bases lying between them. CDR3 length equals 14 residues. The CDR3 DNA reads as TGTGCCAGCAGCTTGGTCGGGGTGAACACTGAAGCTTTCTTT. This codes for CASSLVGVNTEAFF.

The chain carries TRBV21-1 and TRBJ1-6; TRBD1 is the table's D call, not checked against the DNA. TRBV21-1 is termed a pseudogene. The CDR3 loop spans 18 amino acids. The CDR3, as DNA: TGTGCCAGCAGCAAATCTGCTCTAAACGGACAGATCAATTCACCCCTCCACTTT. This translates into CASSKSALNGQINSPLHF.

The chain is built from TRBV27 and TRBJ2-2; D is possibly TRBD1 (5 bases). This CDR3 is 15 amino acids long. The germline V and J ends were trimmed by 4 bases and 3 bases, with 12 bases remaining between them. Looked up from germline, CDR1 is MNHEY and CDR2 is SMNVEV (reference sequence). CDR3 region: CASSSVGQYTGELFF. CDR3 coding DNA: TGTGCCAGCAGTTCGGTGGGGCAATACACCGGGGAGCTGTTTTTT.

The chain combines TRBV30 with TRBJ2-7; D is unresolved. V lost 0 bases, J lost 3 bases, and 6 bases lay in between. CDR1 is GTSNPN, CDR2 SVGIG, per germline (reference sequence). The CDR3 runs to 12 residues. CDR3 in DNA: TGTGCCTGGAGTGTAGGTATCTACGAGCAGTACTTC. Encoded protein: CAWSVGIYEQYF. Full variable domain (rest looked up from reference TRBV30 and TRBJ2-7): SQTIHQWPATLVQPVGSPLSLECTVEGTSNPNLYWYRQAAGRGLQLLFYSVGIGQISSEVPQNLSASRPQDRQFILSSKKLLLSDSGFYLCAWSVGIYEQYFGPGTRLTVT.

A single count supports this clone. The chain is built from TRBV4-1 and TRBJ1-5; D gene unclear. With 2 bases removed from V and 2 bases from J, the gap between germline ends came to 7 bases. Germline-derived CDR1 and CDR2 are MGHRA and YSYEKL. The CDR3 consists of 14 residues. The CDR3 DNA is TGCGCCAGCAGCCAACCGTGGGGCAATCAGCCCCAGCATTTT. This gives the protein CASSQPWGNQPQHF.

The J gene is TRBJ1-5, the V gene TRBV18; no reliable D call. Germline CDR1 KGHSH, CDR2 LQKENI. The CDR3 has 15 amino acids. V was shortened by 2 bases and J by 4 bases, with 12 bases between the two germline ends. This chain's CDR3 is CASSPTPLQNQPQHF. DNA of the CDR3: TGTGCCAGCTCACCAACCCCCCTGCAGAATCAGCCCCAGCATTTT.

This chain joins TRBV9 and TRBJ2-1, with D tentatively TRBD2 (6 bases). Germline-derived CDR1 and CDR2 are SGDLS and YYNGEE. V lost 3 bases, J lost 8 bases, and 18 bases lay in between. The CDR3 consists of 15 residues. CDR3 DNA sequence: TGTGCCAGCAGCGCGAGGGGAGCGGGCCTCGATGAGCAGTTCTTC. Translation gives CASSARGAGLDEQFF.

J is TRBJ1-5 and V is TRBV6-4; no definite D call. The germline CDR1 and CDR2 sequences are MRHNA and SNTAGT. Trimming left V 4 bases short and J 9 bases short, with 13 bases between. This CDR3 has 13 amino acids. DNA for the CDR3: TGTGCCAGCAGTGGGGAGAGTGGGTGGCCCCAGCATTTT. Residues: CASSGESGWPQHF.

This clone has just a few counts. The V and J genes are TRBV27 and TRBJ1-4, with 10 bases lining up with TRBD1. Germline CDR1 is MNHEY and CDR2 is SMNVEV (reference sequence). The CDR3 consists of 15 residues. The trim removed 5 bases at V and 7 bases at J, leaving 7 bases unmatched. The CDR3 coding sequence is TGTGCCAGCAGTCCCGGGACAGGGGTCGGTGAAAAACTGTTTTTT. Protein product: CASSPGTGVGEKLFF.

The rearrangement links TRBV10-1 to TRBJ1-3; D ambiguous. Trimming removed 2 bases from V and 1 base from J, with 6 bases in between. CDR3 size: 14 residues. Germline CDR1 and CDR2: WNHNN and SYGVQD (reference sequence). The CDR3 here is CASSEDDSGNTIYF. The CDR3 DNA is TGCGCCAGCAGTGAGGACGATTCTGGAAACACCATATATTTT.

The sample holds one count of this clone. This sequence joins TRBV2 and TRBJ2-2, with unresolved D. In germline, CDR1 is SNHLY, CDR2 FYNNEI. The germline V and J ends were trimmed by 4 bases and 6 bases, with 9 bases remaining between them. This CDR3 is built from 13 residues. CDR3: CASSALVAGELFF. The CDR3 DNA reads TGTGCCAGCAGTGCCCTAGTCGCCGGGGAGCTGTTTTTT.

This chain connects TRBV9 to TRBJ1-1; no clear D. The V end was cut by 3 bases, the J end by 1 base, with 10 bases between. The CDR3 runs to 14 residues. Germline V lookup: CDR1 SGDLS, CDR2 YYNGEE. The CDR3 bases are TGTGCCAGCAGCGAACGCCCCTGGAACACTGAAGCTTTCTTT. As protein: CASSERPWNTEAFF.

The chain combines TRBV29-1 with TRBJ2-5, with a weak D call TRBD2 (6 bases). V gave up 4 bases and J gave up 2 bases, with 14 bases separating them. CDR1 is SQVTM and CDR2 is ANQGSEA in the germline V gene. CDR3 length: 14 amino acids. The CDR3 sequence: CSVAGRGRQETQYF. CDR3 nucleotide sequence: TGCAGCGTTGCGGGACGGGGGAGACAAGAGACCCAGTACTTC.

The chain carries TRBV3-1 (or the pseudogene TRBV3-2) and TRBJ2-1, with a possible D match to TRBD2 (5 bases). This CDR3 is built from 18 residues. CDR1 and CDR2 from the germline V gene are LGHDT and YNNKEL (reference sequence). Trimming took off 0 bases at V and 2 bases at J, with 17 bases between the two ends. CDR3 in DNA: TGTGCCAGCAGCCAAGATATTGAGCGGTCGGGGACCTACAATGAGCAGTTCTTC. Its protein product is CASSQDIERSGTYNEQFF.

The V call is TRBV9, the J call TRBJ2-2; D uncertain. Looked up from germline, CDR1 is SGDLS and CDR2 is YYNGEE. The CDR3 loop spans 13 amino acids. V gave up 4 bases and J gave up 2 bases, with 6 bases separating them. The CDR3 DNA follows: TGTGCCAGCAGCACAGATAACACCGGGGAGCTGTTTTTT. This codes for CASSTDNTGELFF.